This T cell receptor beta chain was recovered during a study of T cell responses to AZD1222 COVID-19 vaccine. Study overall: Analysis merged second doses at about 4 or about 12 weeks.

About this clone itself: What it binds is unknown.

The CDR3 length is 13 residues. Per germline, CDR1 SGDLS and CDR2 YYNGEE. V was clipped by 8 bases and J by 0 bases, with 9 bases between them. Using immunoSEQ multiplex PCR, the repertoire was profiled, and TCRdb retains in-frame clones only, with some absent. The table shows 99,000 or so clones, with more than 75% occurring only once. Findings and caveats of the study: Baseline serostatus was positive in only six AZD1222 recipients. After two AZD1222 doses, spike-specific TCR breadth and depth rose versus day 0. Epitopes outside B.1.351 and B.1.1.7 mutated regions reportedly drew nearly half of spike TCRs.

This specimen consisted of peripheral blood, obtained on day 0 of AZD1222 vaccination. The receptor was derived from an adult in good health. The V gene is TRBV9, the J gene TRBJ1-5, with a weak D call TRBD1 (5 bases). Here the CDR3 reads CARSGYSNQPQHF. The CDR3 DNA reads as TGTGCCAGATCAGGGTATAGCAATCAGCCCCAGCATTTT.